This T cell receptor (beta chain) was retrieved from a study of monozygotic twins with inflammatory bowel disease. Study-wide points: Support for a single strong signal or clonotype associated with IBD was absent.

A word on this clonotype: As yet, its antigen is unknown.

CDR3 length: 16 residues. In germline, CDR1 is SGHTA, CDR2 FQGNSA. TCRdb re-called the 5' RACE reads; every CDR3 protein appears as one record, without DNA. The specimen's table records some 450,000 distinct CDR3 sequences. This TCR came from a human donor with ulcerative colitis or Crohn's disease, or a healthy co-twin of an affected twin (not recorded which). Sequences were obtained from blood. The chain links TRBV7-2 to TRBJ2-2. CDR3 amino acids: CASSAIWTSNTGELFF.